This TCR beta chain was documented in a study of spatial heterogeneity in lung cancer. Study details: Alpha-chain sequences were detected in numbers that were consistently lower than beta-chain sequences. General observations from the study: There were more appearances of ubiquitous expanded tumor TCRs in blood at resection than at follow-up.

A distinct unique molecular identifier was carried by each TCR cDNA molecule. One entry per CDR3 protein results from TCRdb running MiXCR on the 5' RACE reads. The sample shows 10,000 to 11,000 distinct CDR3 sequences, approximately 24% of them seen only once. By proportion, this clonotype is medium-sized (0.01 to 0.1%). Its matching antigen is unknown. At one of its ends the junction is not consistent with the germline gene, which may arise from a read error. Time point noted: sample taken at primary tumor resection. Sequencing covered unsorted whole RNA taken from tumor, nontumor lung or frozen PBMC. The CDR3 runs to 17 residues. Germline CDR1 SGHAT, CDR2 FQNNGV.

The sequence was obtained from a female donor with early-stage non-small cell lung cancer. The specimen comprised PBMCs, sampled at surgery. The V and J genes are TRBV11-2 and TRBJ2-2, with 14 bases aligning to TRBD2. The DNA for the CDR3 is TGTGCCAGCAGCTTAGGGGGACTAGCGGGAGACACCGGGGAACTGTTTTTT. Translating it yields CASSLGGLAGDTGELFF.